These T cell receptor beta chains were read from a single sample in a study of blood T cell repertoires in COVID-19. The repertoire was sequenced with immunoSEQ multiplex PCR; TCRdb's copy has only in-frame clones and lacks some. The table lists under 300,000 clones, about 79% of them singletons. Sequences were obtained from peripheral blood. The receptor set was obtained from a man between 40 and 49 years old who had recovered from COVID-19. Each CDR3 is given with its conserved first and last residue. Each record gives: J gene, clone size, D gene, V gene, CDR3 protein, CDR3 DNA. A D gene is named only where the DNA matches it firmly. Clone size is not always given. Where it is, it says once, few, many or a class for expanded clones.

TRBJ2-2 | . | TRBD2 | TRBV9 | CASSAGLAERGGELFF | TGTGCCAGCAGCGCCGGACTAGCGGAGAGGGGCGGGGAGCTGTTTTTT
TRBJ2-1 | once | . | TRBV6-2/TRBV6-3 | CASSYLAGSYNEQFF | TGTGCCAGCAGTTATTTGGCGGGATCCTACAATGAGCAGTTCTTC
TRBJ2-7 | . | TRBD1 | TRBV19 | CASSRTGREQYF | TGTGCCAGTAGTAGGACAGGGCGCGAGCAGTACTTC
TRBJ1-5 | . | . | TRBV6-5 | CASGLWGPGQPQHF | TGTGCCAGCGGCTTGTGGGGGCCGGGACAGCCCCAGCATTTT
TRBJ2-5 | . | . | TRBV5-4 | CASSLEGARLQETQYF | TGTGCCAGCAGCTTGGAAGGTGCCAGGCTCCAAGAGACCCAGTACTTC
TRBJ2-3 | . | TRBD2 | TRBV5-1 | CASSLVASGKDTQYF | TGCGCCAGCAGCTTGGTGGCTAGCGGGAAAGATACGCAGTATTTT
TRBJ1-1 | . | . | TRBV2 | CASQLGGFGWGTEAFF | TGTGCCAGCCAACTGGGGGGATTTGGGTGGGGCACTGAAGCTTTCTTT
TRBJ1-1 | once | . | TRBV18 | CASSQLLPEAFF | TGTGCCAGCTCACAACTTTTGCCTGAAGCTTTCTTT
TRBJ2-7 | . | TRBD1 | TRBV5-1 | CASSPRTGTWGEQYF | TGCGCCAGCAGCCCACGGACAGGGACGTGGGGCGAGCAGTACTTC
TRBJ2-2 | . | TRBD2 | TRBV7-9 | CASSSTSGATGELFF | TGTGCCAGCAGTTCGACTAGCGGGGCCACCGGGGAGCTGTTTTTT
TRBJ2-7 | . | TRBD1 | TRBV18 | CASSLDRDSYEQYF | TGTGCCAGCTCACTGGACAGGGACTCCTACGAGCAGTACTTC
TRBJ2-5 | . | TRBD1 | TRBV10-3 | CAISEFGTAQETQYF | TGTGCCATCAGTGAGTTCGGGACAGCTCAAGAGACCCAGTACTTC
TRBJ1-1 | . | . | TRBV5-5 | CASSLVLQGNTEAFF | TGTGCCAGCAGCTTGGTATTACAGGGTAACACTGAAGCTTTCTTT
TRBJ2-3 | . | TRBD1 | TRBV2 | CASRVGGFSRTDTQYF | TGTGCCAGCCGGGTAGGGGGCTTCTCCCGCACAGATACGCAGTATTTT
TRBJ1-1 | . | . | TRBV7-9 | CASSLVVKRDTNTEAFF | TGTGCCAGCAGCTTAGTGGTTAAGAGGGACACCAACACTGAAGCTTTCTTT
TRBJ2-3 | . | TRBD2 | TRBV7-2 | CASSLKAGGPTDTQYF | TGTGCCAGCAGCTTAAAGGCGGGAGGGCCCACAGATACGCAGTATTTT
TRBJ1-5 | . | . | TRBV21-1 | CASPGVRDVKVTGGQPQHF | TGTGCCAGCCCCGGGGTCCGGGACGTGAAGGTCACAGGGGGTCAGCCCCAGCATTTT
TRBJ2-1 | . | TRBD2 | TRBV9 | CASSVGGGAQNEQFF | TGTGCCAGCAGCGTCGGCGGGGGGGCCCAAAATGAGCAGTTCTTC
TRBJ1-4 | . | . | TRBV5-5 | CASSPRGGLNEKLFF | TGTGCCAGCAGCCCTCGTGGGGGCCTAAATGAAAAACTGTTTTTT
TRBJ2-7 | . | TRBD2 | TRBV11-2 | CASSLVPTLAGGYEQYF | TGTGCCAGCAGCTTAGTTCCCACTCTAGCGGGAGGGTACGAGCAGTACTTC
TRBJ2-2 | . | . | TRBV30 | CAWSARSTGELFF | TGTGCCTGGAGTGCACGGAGCACCGGGGAGCTGTTTTTT
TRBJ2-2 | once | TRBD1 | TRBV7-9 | CASSLGTGPNTGELFF | TGTGCCAGCAGCTTAGGGACAGGTCCGAACACCGGGGAGCTGTTTTTT
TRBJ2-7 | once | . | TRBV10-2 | CASSEGNSLPSYEQYF | TGCGCCAGCAGTGAGGGAAACAGCTTGCCCTCCTACGAGCAGTACTTC
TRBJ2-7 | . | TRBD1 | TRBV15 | CATSRGTGYFEQYF | TGTGCCACCAGCCGGGGGACAGGGTATTTCGAGCAGTACTTC
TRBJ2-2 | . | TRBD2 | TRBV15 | CATSRGLAETNTGELFF | TGTGCCACCAGCAGAGGACTAGCGGAGACGAACACCGGGGAGCTGTTTTTT